The 28 T cell receptor beta chains presented below share a single source sample, sequenced in a study of CD8+CD57+ T cells in acquired aplastic anemia. The use of genomic DNA as template underpinned the TCR beta VDJ and CDR3 profiling. TCRdb itself ran the reads through MiXCR, one entry per CDR3 protein. The sample consists of fewer than 250,000 distinct CDR3 sequences, approximately 52% of them appearing once. The sequenced sample consisted of sorted CD4+, CD8+, or CD8+CD57+ T cells (not recorded which) from PBMCs. The receptor source for this set is a human donor in good health, serving as a control.

This clonotype was picked up a small number of times. The CDR3 DNA sequence: TGTGCCAGCGGCGGACAGAACTATGGCTACACCTTC. Amino acid sequence: CASGGQNYGYTF. The chain employs TRBV7-6 and TRBJ1-2; perhaps TRBD1 as D (6 bases). Trimming cost V 8 bases and J 2 bases, with 9 bases left between them. In germline, CDR1 is SGHVS, CDR2 FNYEAQ. This CDR3 is built from 12 residues.

The chain couples TRBV9 to TRBJ2-5; 9 bases match TRBD1. The CDR3 has 14 amino acids. The V segment lost 9 bases and the J segment 3 bases; nucleotides outside the gene matches: 9. Germline CDR1 and CDR2: SGDLS and YYNGEE. The CDR3 DNA sequence: TGTGCCACCATCGACAGGGGGGGGAAAGAGACCCAGTACTTC. As protein: CATIDRGGKETQYF.

In this sample, this clonotype turned up many times. The rearrangement links TRBV20-1 to TRBJ2-4; D is perhaps TRBD1 (6 bases). Trimming removed 6 bases at V and 1 base at J, with 19 bases between. Per germline, CDR1 DFQATT and CDR2 SNEGSKA (reference sequence). This CDR3 contains 16 residues. CDR3 region: CSAYPEHRDAKNIQYF. CDR3 nucleotide sequence: TGCAGTGCCTATCCGGAACACAGGGATGCCAAAAACATTCAGTACTTC.

The gene calls are TRBV7-6 and TRBJ1-1; no clear D gene. The V gene's germline CDR1 is SGHVS and CDR2 FNYEAQ. CDR3 length equals 13 residues. Trimming left V 11 bases short and J 0 bases short, with 13 bases between. The CDR3, as DNA: TGTGCCTCTACCGTGGGAATGAACACTGAAGCTTTCTTT. It specifies CASTVGMNTEAFF.

This clonotype occurred many times. V usage is TRBV9 and J usage is TRBJ1-2; TRBD1 matches at 9 bases. The CDR3 loop spans 16 amino acids. J lost 1 base, V lost 2 bases, and 6 bases had no gene match. Germline lookup yields CDR1 SGDLS and CDR2 YYNGEE. CDR3 loop: CASSVYPGQGNYGYTF. For the CDR3, the DNA is TGTGCCAGCAGCGTTTACCCGGGACAGGGTAACTATGGCTACACCTTC.

The chain has TRBV11-2 and TRBJ2-3, with 11 bases that match TRBD2. This CDR3 region has 15 residues. Per germline, CDR1 SGHAT and CDR2 FQNNGV. Germline trimming cut 5 bases from V and 2 bases from J; bases unmatched to any gene: 3. The chain's CDR3 is CASSHSGGATDTQYF. The CDR3 nucleotides read TGTGCCAGCAGCCATAGCGGGGGGGCCACAGATACGCAGTATTTT. The full variable domain, completed using reference TRBV11-2 and TRBJ2-3, is EAGVAQSPRYKIIEKRQSVAFWCNPISGHATLYWYQQILGQGPKLLIQFQNNGVVDDSQLPKDRFSAERLKGVDSTLKIQPAKLEDSAVYLCASSHSGGATDTQYFGPGTRLTVL.

The chain carries TRBV20-1 and TRBJ2-7, with D uncertain. CDR1 and CDR2 from the germline V gene are DFQATT and SNEGSKA (reference sequence). Trimming left V 5 bases short and J 3 bases short, with 14 bases between. This CDR3 spans 13 amino acids. The CDR3 coding sequence is TGCAGTGCTTCCGACTCGGGCTACTACGAGCAGTACTTC. Translation gives CSASDSGYYEQYF.

In its sample, this clonotype was seen a few times. V usage is TRBV19 and J usage is TRBJ1-6, with 8 bases fitting TRBD1. The CDR3 totals 15 residues. Germline trimming cut 3 bases from V and 14 bases from J; bases unmatched to any gene: 12. CDR1 and CDR2 from the germline V gene are LNHDA and SQIVND (reference sequence). CDR3 nucleotides: TGTGCCAGTAGTATTTCAGTCAGGGACAGGCCAACCCTCCACTTT. Its protein is CASSISVRDRPTLHF.

This clonotype has at least ten counts. This chain links TRBV20-1 with TRBJ1-2; 8 nucleotides agree with TRBD1. Germline V gene data show CDR1 as DFQATT and CDR2 as SNEGSKA (reference sequence). V shed 0 bases, J shed 8 bases, and the junction held 8 bases outside the gene matches. CDR3 length: 14 residues. CDR3 protein: CSARDLGQGGGYTF. CDR3 coding DNA: TGCAGTGCTAGAGATCTCGGACAGGGAGGAGGCTACACCTTC.

J is TRBJ1-2 and V is TRBV6-1, with TRBD1 as a possible D gene (5 bases). The germline V gene has CDR1 MNHNS and CDR2 SASEGT. The CDR3 consists of 13 residues. Trimming shortened V by 3 bases and J by 6 bases, and 11 bases separated the two germline ends. The CDR3 protein is CASSEGDRNGYTF. The CDR3 DNA reads TGTGCCAGCAGTGAGGGGGATCGAAATGGCTACACCTTC.

A note on this clonotype: It is unclear where the CDR3 begins or ends on the DNA, so no DNA is shown, and the CDR3 is as TCRdb lists it. The rearrangement links TRBV12-3 or TRBV12-4 to TRBJ1-1. Ends included, the CDR3 has 17 residues. CDR3 protein: CAGSLGLWGMGNTEAFF.

This clonotype was seen at least ten times. The rearrangement joins TRBV2 to TRBJ2-7, with TRBD2 matching over 12 bases. The CDR3 contains 15 residues. Unmatched junction bases numbered 8, after V lost 7 bases and J lost 4 bases. Germline loops: CDR1 SNHLY, CDR2 FYNNEI. The CDR3 DNA is TGTGCCAGCATCCCACTAGCGGGGGGCGGTTACGAGCAGTACTTC. Its translation is CASIPLAGGGYEQYF.

With regard to this clonotype: The CDR3 ends on some other residue instead of the conserved phenylalanine or tryptophan, so this is likely a read error. The chain uses TRBV10-3 and TRBJ2-7; TRBD1 agrees at 10 bases. The CDR3 length is 15 residues. CDR1 is ENHRY, CDR2 SYGVKD, per germline. CDR3 protein: CAITYDRGLSYEQYS. The CDR3 DNA is TGCGCCATCACCTACGACAGGGGGCTGTCCTACGAGCAGTACTCC.

The chain is built from TRBV9 and TRBJ1-2, with D possibly TRBD1 on 6 matching bases. The ends were cut back, 5 bases at V and 8 bases at J, with 19 bases in the middle. Germline loops: CDR1 SGDLS, CDR2 YYNGEE. CDR3 size: 14 residues. In DNA form, the CDR3 reads TGTGCCAGCAGTTCGTTCCAACAGGGCAGGGGCTACACCTTC. It codes for CASSSFQQGRGYTF.

The chain combines TRBV20-1 with TRBJ2-7; a possible D gene is TRBD2 (7 bases). V was clipped by 5 bases and J by 2 bases, with 16 bases between them. Germline CDR1 and CDR2: DFQATT and SNEGSKA (reference sequence). CDR3 length equals 14 residues. The chain's CDR3 is CSARQSGDTYEQYF. In nucleotides, the CDR3 is TGCAGTGCTCGACAGAGCGGGGACACCTACGAGCAGTACTTC.

The chain is built from TRBV5-1 and TRBJ2-1; 8 nucleotides line up with TRBD2. V trimming: 0 bases; J trimming: 6 bases; junction bases outside the gene matches: 11. Germline V gene sequence: CDR1 SGHRS, CDR2 YFSETQ. This CDR3 has 17 amino acids. The CDR3, as DNA: TGCGCCAGCAGCTTGGCCATAGGGCCGGGAGGGTCCAATGAGCAGTTCTTC. Translating it yields CASSLAIGPGGSNEQFF.

The V gene is TRBV12-3 or TRBV12-4, the J gene TRBJ1-5; 7 positions agree with TRBD1. The CDR3 runs 15 residues. Germline trimming cut 6 bases from V and 1 base from J; bases unmatched to any gene: 6. The CDR3 reads CASSPPGQSNQPQHF. The CDR3 region has the DNA TGTGCCAGCAGCCCCCCGGGACAGAGCAATCAGCCCCAGCATTTT.

As for this clonotype: A read error is possible here, since a much larger clone lies one base away. The CDR3 nucleotides are TGTGCCAGCAGCTCAGTTCGCCAAAACTTT. Its protein product is CASSSVRQNF. The V and J genes are TRBV28 and TRBJ1-1; D is undetermined. The CDR3 extends over 10 amino acids. Germline V gives CDR1 MDHEN, CDR2 SYDVKM.

This clonotype was counted only a few times. The chain uses TRBV20-1 and TRBJ1-5, with no clear D. This CDR3 is built from 12 residues. Germline loops: CDR1 DFQATT, CDR2 SNEGSKA (reference sequence). V was cut by 3 bases and J by 5 bases, with 8 bases left in between. CDR3 in amino acids: CSASSADQPQHF. In DNA form, the CDR3 reads TGCAGTGCTAGTTCGGCCGATCAGCCCCAGCATTTT.

The CDR3 loop is CSAPAGQGDTEAFF. The DNA of the CDR3 is TGCAGTGCTCCTGCCGGACAGGGGGACACTGAAGCTTTCTTT. The rearrangement links TRBV20-1 to TRBJ1-1, with 10 bases that match TRBD1. Germline V lookup: CDR1 DFQATT, CDR2 SNEGSKA (reference sequence). The CDR3 covers 14 residues. Germline trimming cut 5 bases from V and 3 bases from J; bases unmatched to any gene: 6.

This rearrangement joins TRBV29-1 to TRBJ2-3; TRBD1 or TRBD2 may be the D gene (5 bases each). Deletions cut 7 bases from V and 1 base from J, with 21 bases between. Germline-derived CDR1 and CDR2 are SQVTM and ANQGSEA. CDR3 length: 16 residues. The CDR3 DNA follows: TGCAGCGGGAGAGAGGCTGGGAGAGGGGGCACAGATACGCAGTATTTT. Encoded protein: CSGREAGRGGTDTQYF.

This chain uses TRBV5-1 with TRBJ2-1; D gene unclear. Between the trimmed V and J ends, which lost 0 bases and 13 bases, there was a span of 11 bases. This CDR3 spans 12 amino acids. Germline lookup yields CDR1 SGHRS and CDR2 YFSETQ. CDR3 region: CASSLASRHQFF. CDR3 DNA: TGCGCCAGCAGCTTGGCCTCCAGGCACCAGTTCTTC.

The CDR3 loop is CASSLPGRWEAFF. In DNA, the CDR3 is TGTGCCAGCAGCTTACCAGGTCGCTGGGAAGCTTTCTTT. The chain couples TRBV7-6 to TRBJ1-1, with unresolved D. The germline V gene encodes CDR1 SGHVS and CDR2 FNYEAQ. V was trimmed by 2 bases and J by 8 bases, leaving 12 bases between them. This CDR3 has 13 amino acids.

The V call is TRBV18, the J call TRBJ1-2; possible D gene TRBD1, 6 bases. Germline loops: CDR1 KGHSH, CDR2 LQKENI. V lost 2 bases, J lost 5 bases, and 12 bases lay in between. The CDR3 extends over 14 amino acids. CDR3: CASSPNRVGYGYTF. The CDR3 DNA reads as TGTGCCAGCTCACCAAACAGGGTGGGGTATGGCTACACCTTC.

This clonotype has at least ten counts. The chain links TRBV19 to TRBJ2-1; 14 bases match TRBD2. V gave up 5 bases and J gave up 1 base; unmatched junction bases: 10. From germline, CDR1 is LNHDA and CDR2 SQIVND (reference sequence). This CDR3 spans 19 amino acids. CDR3 bases: TGTGCCAGTAGTTTAACGACTAGCGGGGGGGCCAGGTCCTACAATGAGCAGTTCTTC. It codes for CASSLTTSGGARSYNEQFF. Variable domain in full (rest from reference TRBV19 and TRBJ2-1): DGGITQSPKYLFRKEGQNVTLSCEQNLNHDAMYWYRQDPGQGLRLIYYSQIVNDFQKGDIAEGYSVSREKKESFPLTVTSAQKNPTAFYLCASSLTTSGGARSYNEQFFGPGTRLTVL.

This clonotype was detected ten times or more. The V gene is TRBV6-5, the J gene TRBJ2-7; 8 bases are a match to TRBD1. The germline gives CDR1 MNHEY, CDR2 SVGAGI. V lost 7 bases to trimming and J lost 1 base; unmatched junction nucleotides: 6. This CDR3 is 14 amino acids long. CDR3 loop: CASNPTGASYEQYF. The CDR3 nucleotides are TGTGCCAGCAACCCGACAGGGGCATCCTACGAGCAGTACTTC.

The V gene is TRBV2, the J gene TRBJ2-7; 7 positions agree with TRBD1. V was clipped by 5 bases and J by 5 bases; unmatched bases: 3. The CDR3 sequence is 12 residues long. The germline CDR1 and CDR2 sequences are SNHLY and FYNNEI. The CDR3 protein is CASSTGDHEQYF. The CDR3 nucleotides read TGTGCCAGCAGTACAGGGGATCACGAGCAGTACTTC. The variable domain in full, completed from reference TRBV2 and TRBJ2-7, reads EPEVTQTPSHQVTQMGQEVILRCVPISNHLYFYWYRQILGQKVEFLVSFYNNEISEKSEIFDDQFSVERPDGSNFTLKIRSTKLEDSAMYFCASSTGDHEQYFGPGTRLTVT.

Remarks on this clonotype: This may arise from a read error, as a much more abundant clone is one base away. In this CDR3 the conserved last residue, phenylalanine or tryptophan, is missing, so a read error is likely. The rearrangement uses TRBV4-3 and TRBJ1-6; D ambiguous. From germline, CDR1 is LGHNA and CDR2 YSLEER. V was pared by 0 bases and J by 0 bases, with 12 bases between. CDR3 length equals 18 residues. The CDR3 DNA reads as TGCGCCAGCAGCCAAGAAGCAGGTAGCTCCTCCTATAATTCACCCCTCCACCTT. Protein sequence: CASSQEAGSSSYNSPLHL.